This T cell receptor (beta chain) was captured by sequencing in a study of blood T cell repertoires in COVID-19. Study as a whole: From T cells, B-cell-depleted T cells, or PBMCs came the material, which was cDNA or gDNA.

Trimming cost V 1 base and J 6 bases; bases outside gene matches: 2. Germline V CDR1 and CDR2: SGHRS, YFSETQ. CDR3 length: 14 amino acids. Sequencing used immunoSEQ multiplex PCR; TCRdb keeps in-frame clones, though not all of them. This table has about 190,000 clones, roughly 85% appearing once. The rearrangement links TRBV5-1 to TRBJ1-5, with 9 bases identical to TRBD1. Sequenced input: peripheral blood. This clonotype originated in an elderly woman with active or convalescent COVID-19. This CDR3 is CASSLTGGGQPQHF. In DNA, the CDR3 is TGCGCCAGCAGCTTGACAGGGGGCGGTCAGCCCCAGCATTTT.